This T cell receptor (beta chain) was obtained from a study of blood T cell repertoires in COVID-19. Method: immunoSEQ multiplex PCR; TCRdb's copy keeps in-frame clones and lacks some. Of about 110,000 clones in the sample, 85% were seen once. The germline V gene has CDR1 LGHNT and CDR2 FRNRAP. The V gene end was trimmed by 7 bases and the J gene end by 5 bases; junction bases not matched to a gene: 9. CDR3 size: 14 residues. This receptor was identified in a human donor in a cohort sampled during active COVID-19. What was sequenced was peripheral blood. The chain has TRBV12-5 and TRBJ1-1, with 8 bases fitting TRBD1. CDR3 amino acids: CASDTTGGGTEAFF. The CDR3, as DNA: TGTGCTAGTGATACCACAGGGGGAGGAACTGAAGCTTTCTTT.